Following are 20 T cell receptor beta chains from one sample sequenced in a study of blood T cell repertoires in COVID-19. TCRdb keeps only in-frame clones here, not all; method: immunoSEQ multiplex PCR. The sample shows roughly 68,000 clones, 80% to 85% of them seen only once. Material for sequencing was peripheral blood. The source is a human donor in a cohort sampled during active COVID-19.

The chain joins TRBV6-5 to TRBJ1-2; D may be TRBD1 (6 bases). This CDR3 spans 13 amino acids. Per the germline V gene, CDR1 is MNHEY and CDR2 is SVGAGI. V was trimmed by 5 bases and J by 4 bases, leaving 11 bases between them. For the CDR3, the DNA is TGTGCCAGCAGTCCGGACAGCCTCTATGGCTACACCTTC. Translation: CASSPDSLYGYTF.

Here the CDR3 reads CASLAGYLANYGYTF. CDR3 bases: TGTGCCAGCCTAGCGGGGTACCTAGCTAACTATGGCTACACCTTC. The rearrangement uses TRBV28 and TRBJ1-2, with unresolved D. CDR1 MDHEN and CDR2 SYDVKM come from the germline V gene. This CDR3 has 15 residues. Deletions cut 8 bases from V and 0 bases from J, with 16 bases between.

The chain couples TRBV19 to TRBJ2-5, with D perhaps matching TRBD2 (7 bases). Trimming left V 10 bases short and J 4 bases short, with 19 bases between. CDR3 length: 14 amino acids. Germline CDR1 is LNHDA and CDR2 is SQIVND (reference sequence). CDR3 sequence (DNA): TGTGCCACCAGTAGTATAGGGGGGGTAGAGACCCAGTACTTC. Its protein is CATSSIGGVETQYF.

The CDR3 sequence: CASSPQLAGGPYEQYF. Here the CDR3 DNA reads TGTGCCAGCTCACCGCAACTAGCGGGAGGGCCTTACGAGCAGTACTTC. The V gene is TRBV18, the J gene TRBJ2-7; 13 nucleotides match TRBD2. The CDR3 sequence is 16 residues long. V shed 3 bases and J 4 bases; nucleotides not matched to a gene: 6. Germline loops: CDR1 KGHSH, CDR2 LQKENI.

This clone was observed a single time. The V and J genes are TRBV27 and TRBJ2-1; D gene unclear. V lost 6 bases and J lost 7, with 10 bases in between. Germline-derived CDR1 and CDR2 are MNHEY and SMNVEV (reference sequence). The CDR3 is 12 amino acids. The CDR3 sequence: CASSPFGNEQFF. CDR3 sequence (DNA): TGTGCCAGCAGCCCTTTCGGGAATGAGCAGTTCTTC.

This clone was seen once. V usage is TRBV4-3 and J usage is TRBJ2-7, with D possibly matching TRBD2 (7 bases). The CDR3 is made up of 15 amino acids. Germline lookup yields CDR1 LGHNA and CDR2 YSLEER. Trimming stripped 0 bases from V and 4 bases from J, with 13 bases between. The CDR3, as DNA: TGCGCCAGCAGCCAAGAGGGGGGGGGCTCATACGAGCAGTACTTC. Translating gives CASSQEGGGSYEQYF.

This sequence joins TRBV6-5 and TRBJ2-1, with 7 bases identical to TRBD2. The junction had 4 bases not matched to a gene; V was cut back by 5 bases and J by 0 bases. The germline V gene has CDR1 MNHEY and CDR2 SVGAGI. The CDR3 length is 15 residues. The chain's CDR3 is CASSPSGRSYNEQFF. The CDR3 nucleotides are TGTGCCAGCAGTCCTAGCGGCCGCTCCTACAATGAGCAGTTCTTC.

J is TRBJ2-7 and V is TRBV10-3, with D possibly matching TRBD1 (6 bases). V lost 0 bases and J 3 bases, leaving 18 bases between the germline ends. CDR1 ENHRY and CDR2 SYGVKD come from the germline V gene. The CDR3 loop spans 17 amino acids. The CDR3 DNA is TGTGCCATCAGTGAGTCAGGGGTTTTGAGGGACAACTACGAGCAGTACTTC. It yields the protein CAISESGVLRDNYEQYF.

The CDR3 nucleotides are TGCGCCAGCAGCTTAGCCAATGAGCAGTTCTTC. Amino acid sequence: CASSLANEQFF. V is TRBV5-1 and J is TRBJ2-1; D gene ambiguous. Trimming stripped 2 bases from V and 6 bases from J, with 3 bases between. Germline-derived CDR1 and CDR2 are SGHRS and YFSETQ. CDR3 length: 11 amino acids.

The V call is TRBV28, the J call TRBJ1-4, with D unclear. Trimming shortened V by 7 bases and J by 8 bases, and 17 bases separated the two germline ends. This CDR3 is built from 14 residues. The germline gives CDR1 MDHEN, CDR2 SYDVKM. CDR3 sequence (DNA): TGTGCCAGCAACCCATCGTCCCGGGGAGAAAAACTGTTTTTT. It codes for CASNPSSRGEKLFF.

This sequence joins TRBV2 and TRBJ2-3; 9 bases line up with TRBD2. Germline V lookup: CDR1 SNHLY, CDR2 FYNNEI. J was trimmed by 2 bases and V by 11 bases; bases with no gene match: 8. The CDR3 is made up of 14 amino acids. The CDR3, as DNA: TGTGCCGGGAGGACTAGCGCGTACACAGATACGCAGTATTTT. Amino acids: CAGRTSAYTDTQYF.

The V and J genes are TRBV7-8 and TRBJ2-1; 7 positions match TRBD1. CDR1 and CDR2 from the germline V gene are SGHVS and FQNEAQ. V was pared by 3 bases and J by 8 bases, with 10 bases of the junction left unmatched. This CDR3 is built from 15 residues. CDR3 DNA sequence: TGTGCCAGCAGCTTCCGGGACAGTGGTGGGGATGAGCAGTTCTTC. It is translated as CASSFRDSGGDEQFF.

V is TRBV28 and J is TRBJ1-1, with unresolved D. CDR1 is MDHEN, CDR2 SYDVKM, per germline. This CDR3 comprises 16 residues. The V end was cut by 6 bases, the J end by 0 bases, with 17 bases between. The CDR3 loop is CASRSLLLGMNTEAFF. CDR3 in DNA: TGTGCCAGCAGGAGCCTACTTCTCGGGATGAACACTGAAGCTTTCTTT.

The chain carries TRBV3-1 (or the pseudogene TRBV3-2) and TRBJ2-5; 13 bases fit TRBD2. The ends lost 4 bases at V and 4 bases at J; junction bases unmatched: 15. Germline V lookup: CDR1 LGHDT, CDR2 YNNKEL (reference sequence). The CDR3 runs to 19 residues. This CDR3 reads CASSPGTSGTTLRGETQYF. CDR3 coding DNA: TGTGCCAGCAGCCCCGGGACTAGCGGGACCACCCTAAGGGGAGAGACCCAGTACTTC.

The chain is built from TRBV28 and TRBJ2-7, with 11 bases fitting TRBD1. The CDR3 extends over 15 amino acids. With 5 bases clipped from V and 5 bases from J, the junction kept 8 bases outside the gene matches. CDR1 and CDR2 from the germline V gene are MDHEN and SYDVKM. The DNA of the CDR3 is TGTGCCAGCAGTCCCGGACAGGGGGCAAGGAACGAGCAGTACTTC. Its protein product is CASSPGQGARNEQYF.

This clone was recorded only once. J is TRBJ2-2 and V is TRBV27, with 8 bases that match TRBD1. Germline CDR1 is MNHEY and CDR2 is SMNVEV (reference sequence). The V segment lost 3 bases and the J segment 6 bases; nucleotides outside the gene matches: 9. The CDR3 runs 16 residues. The CDR3 is CASSFTGGRDSGELFF. The CDR3 DNA reads TGTGCCAGCAGTTTTACAGGGGGGCGGGATTCCGGGGAGCTGTTTTTT.

CDR3 nucleotide sequence: TGTGCCTGGCAGGGTTCTTCACTCAGCGATACGCAGTATTTT. This codes for CAWQGSSLSDTQYF. The chain employs TRBV30 and TRBJ2-3, with D perhaps TRBD1 (5 bases). The CDR3 covers 14 residues. Germline CDR1 GTSNPN, CDR2 SVGIG (reference sequence). V was pared by 5 bases and J by 6 bases, with 18 bases between.

The chain combines TRBV28 with TRBJ1-2; D remains unclear. V was trimmed by 6 bases and J by 0 bases, leaving 11 bases between them. Germline-derived CDR1 and CDR2 are MDHEN and SYDVKM. The CDR3 length is 14 residues. CDR3 DNA: TGTGCCAGCAGGTACATCGCACCTAACTATGGCTACACCTTC. It translates to CASRYIAPNYGYTF.

This chain connects TRBV12-5 to TRBJ2-1; 8 bases agree with TRBD1. Per the germline V gene, CDR1 is LGHNT and CDR2 is FRNRAP. The CDR3 consists of 15 residues. Trimming removed 1 base from V and 1 base from J; junction bases left unmatched: 0. In nucleotides, the CDR3 is TGTGCTAGTGGTTTGGGGACAGGGTCCTACAATGAGCAGTTCTTC. It encodes CASGLGTGSYNEQFF. Drawing the rest from reference TRBV12-5 and TRBJ2-1, the complete variable domain is DARVTQTPRHKVTEMGQEVTMRCQPILGHNTVFWYRQTMMQGLELLAYFRNRAPLDDSGMPKDRFSAEMPDATLATLKIQPSEPRDSAVYFCASGLGTGSYNEQFFGPGTRLTVL.

This chain links TRBV6-5 with TRBJ1-5; D might be TRBD1 (6 bases). This CDR3 is 13 amino acids long. Trimming pared 8 bases from V and 4 bases from J, leaving 12 bases between. Germline CDR1 and CDR2: MNHEY and SVGAGI. CDR3 sequence: CASQPQGNQPQHF. The CDR3 bases are TGTGCCAGCCAACCCCAGGGGAATCAGCCCCAGCATTTT.